One and the same sample provided the 28 T cell receptor beta chains below, sequenced in a study of cytomegalovirus exposure and HLA in healthy donors. 60 Vbeta and 13 Jbeta primers were used in PCR. Sequenced by immunoSEQ multiplex PCR; TCRdb stores in-frame clones only, minus some. This sample has 110,000 or so clones; 74% occur once, and the top ten carry around 4.3%. Material for sequencing was PBMCs. These receptors came from a woman aged 40 to 50 in good health and CMV-seropositive.

CDR3 nucleotides: TGTGCCAGCAGCATCTCCACAGGGAACACTGAAGCTTTCTTT. It specifies CASSISTGNTEAFF. The chain joins TRBV7-9 to TRBJ1-1; D perhaps matches TRBD1 (5 bases). The CDR3 runs to 14 residues. Germline V gene sequence: CDR1 SEHNR, CDR2 FQNEAQ (reference sequence). Trimming shortened V by 5 bases and J by 1 base, and 11 bases separated the two germline ends. Drawing the rest from reference TRBV7-9 and TRBJ1-1, the complete variable domain is DTGVSQNPRHKITKRGQNVTFRCDPISEHNRLYWYRQTLGQGPEFLTYFQNEAQLEKSRLLSDRFSAERPKGSFSTLEIQRTEQGDSAMYLCASSISTGNTEAFFGQGTRLTVV.

This chain uses TRBV10-1 with TRBJ2-6, with TRBD1 as a possible D gene (6 bases). Trimming cost V 2 bases and J 3 bases, with 11 bases left between them. The length of the CDR3 is 16 residues. Germline V gene data show CDR1 as WNHNN and CDR2 as SYGVQD (reference sequence). CDR3 in amino acids: CASSEKGEYGANVLTF. In DNA, the CDR3 is TGCGCCAGCAGTGAGAAGGGGGAGTATGGGGCCAACGTCCTGACTTTC.

The V and J genes are TRBV5-1 and TRBJ2-7, with D perhaps matching TRBD1 (6 bases). Germline CDR1 reads SGHRS; CDR2 reads YFSETQ. The V and J ends lost 4 bases and 2 bases respectively, with 13 bases between them. The CDR3 covers 14 residues. This CDR3 is CASSHRQDTYEQYF. The CDR3 nucleotides are TGCGCCAGCAGCCACCGACAGGATACCTACGAGCAGTACTTC.

Remarks on this clone: Its ends do not fully match the called genes, so a read error is possible. The chain is built from TRBV7-9 and TRBJ2-3; 9 positions agree with TRBD2. Germline-derived CDR1 and CDR2 are SEHNR and FQNEAQ (reference sequence). This CDR3 is 16 amino acids long. CDR3 sequence reads: CASSLAKSGGSDTQYF. Here the CDR3 DNA reads TGTGCCAGCAGCTTAGCGAAGAGCGGGGGGTCAGATACACAGTATTTT.

V is TRBV7-2 and J is TRBJ1-4; no clear D. Per the germline V gene, CDR1 is SGHTA and CDR2 is FQGNSA. Trimming took 1 base from V and 8 from J, leaving 8 bases between them. The CDR3 totals 13 residues. CDR3 protein: CASSLEPEEKLFF. CDR3 bases: TGTGCCAGCAGCTTAGAGCCTGAGGAAAAACTGTTTTTT. The entire variable domain, with the rest obtained from reference TRBV7-2 and TRBJ1-4, is as follows: GAGVSQSPSNKVTEKGKDVELRCDPISGHTALYWYRQSLGQGLEFLIYFQGNSAPDKSGLPSDRFSAERTGGSVSTLTIQRTQQEDSAVYLCASSLEPEEKLFFGSGTQLSVL.

V and J are TRBV18 and TRBJ1-1; D uncertain. V dropped 3 bases and J dropped 8 bases, with 13 bases sitting between them. This CDR3 contains 13 residues. Germline V gene sequence: CDR1 KGHSH, CDR2 LQKENI. CDR3 DNA sequence: TGTGCCAGCTCACCCCTCTCGACCGGGGAAGCTTTCTTT. Translated: CASSPLSTGEAFF.

On this clone: At the DNA level, this CDR3 is encoded by other sequences in the same sample as well. The V call is TRBV9, the J call TRBJ2-5, with a possible D match to TRBD1 (6 bases). Germline V gene lookup returns CDR1 SGDLS and CDR2 YYNGEE. The CDR3 has 14 residues. V dropped 4 bases and J dropped 2 bases, with 12 bases sitting between them. The CDR3 sequence is CASSPRTAQETQYF. The CDR3 bases are TGTGCCAGCAGCCCCCGGACAGCTCAAGAGACCCAGTACTTC. Filled out from reference TRBV9 and TRBJ2-5, the complete variable domain reads DSGVTQTPKHLITATGQRVTLRCSPRSGDLSVYWYQQSLDQGLQFLIQYYNGEERAKGNILERFSAQQFPDLHSELNLSSLELGDSALYFCASSPRTAQETQYFGPGTRLLVL.

The chain has TRBV5-1 and TRBJ2-5; TRBD1 aligns across 8 bases. The CDR3 has 18 residues. J lost 3 bases, V lost 4 bases, and 17 bases had no gene match. CDR1 and CDR2 (germline): SGHRS, YFSETQ. The CDR3 reads CASSLGQGRGPGEETQYF. For the CDR3, the DNA is TGCGCCAGCAGCCTCGGACAGGGACGGGGACCCGGGGAAGAGACCCAGTACTTC.

The chain joins TRBV11-3 to TRBJ1-1; a weak D match, TRBD1 (5 bases). The CDR3 sequence is 14 residues long. The germline V gene encodes CDR1 SGHNT and CDR2 YENEEA. V was cut by 4 bases and J by 3 bases, with 12 bases left in between. The CDR3, as DNA: TGTGCCAGCAGCTACGTAGGGGTTGACACTGAAGCTTTCTTT. Its translation is CASSYVGVDTEAFF. Based on the CDR3 plus reference TRBV11-3 and TRBJ1-1, the full variable domain is EAGVVQSPRYKIIEKKQPVAFWCNPISGHNTLYWYLQNLGQGPELLIRYENEEAVDDSQLPKDRFSAERLKGVDSTLKIQPAELGDSAVYLCASSYVGVDTEAFFGQGTRLTVV.

The chain combines TRBV4-2 with TRBJ1-2, with D perhaps TRBD1 (5 bases). V was pared by 2 bases and J by 4 bases, with 14 bases between. The V gene's germline CDR1 is LGHNA and CDR2 YNFKEQ. The CDR3 is 15 residues long. This chain's CDR3 is CASSQQFQGGYGYTF. The CDR3 DNA reads as TGTGCCAGCAGCCAACAATTTCAGGGCGGCTATGGCTACACCTTC.

The chain combines TRBV28 with TRBJ2-5; 7 positions agree with TRBD2. Germline lookup yields CDR1 MDHEN and CDR2 SYDVKM. V lost 2 bases to trimming and J lost 6 bases; unmatched junction nucleotides: 6. The CDR3 length is 14 residues. CDR3 protein: CASSLGLAEKTQYF. Here the CDR3 DNA reads TGTGCCAGCAGTTTAGGCCTAGCGGAAAAGACCCAGTACTTC.

The J gene is TRBJ1-2, the V gene TRBV2, with unresolved D. The CDR3 has 17 amino acids. Germline-derived CDR1 and CDR2 are SNHLY and FYNNEI. Trimming took off 4 bases at V and 7 bases at J, with 25 bases between the two ends. Here the CDR3 reads CASSGPSFGGSISGYTF. The CDR3 coding sequence is TGTGCCAGCAGTGGCCCTAGTTTCGGAGGGAGTATTAGTGGCTACACCTTC.

The J gene is TRBJ2-1, the V gene TRBV27; D possibly corresponds to TRBD1 (6 bases). This CDR3 has 15 residues. Germline-derived CDR1 and CDR2 are MNHEY and SMNVEV (reference sequence). V lost 2 bases to trimming and J lost 6 bases, with 14 bases between them. The CDR3 spells CASSLEGGGINEQFF. DNA of the CDR3: TGTGCCAGCAGTTTAGAGGGTGGGGGCATCAATGAGCAGTTCTTC.

The rearrangement links TRBV19 to TRBJ1-4, with TRBD1 matching over 7 bases. This CDR3 has 19 residues. Per germline, CDR1 LNHDA and CDR2 SQIVND (reference sequence). The ends lost 6 bases at V and 0 bases at J; junction bases unmatched: 16. The CDR3 DNA is TGTGCCAGTAGCCGGCGACCTAGGGGGCCCAAAGCAACTAATGAAAAACTGTTTTTT. It encodes CASSRRPRGPKATNEKLFF. Based on the CDR3 plus reference TRBV19 and TRBJ1-4, the full variable domain is DGGITQSPKYLFRKEGQNVTLSCEQNLNHDAMYWYRQDPGQGLRLIYYSQIVNDFQKGDIAEGYSVSREKKESFPLTVTSAQKNPTAFYLCASSRRPRGPKATNEKLFFGSGTQLSVL.

The rearrangement links TRBV7-6 to TRBJ2-5; 12 positions match TRBD2. This CDR3 comprises 15 residues. Looked up from germline, CDR1 is SGHVS and CDR2 is FNYEAQ. With 5 bases clipped from V and 5 bases from J, the junction kept 6 bases outside the gene matches. CDR3 residues: CASSALAGGPETQYF. The CDR3 coding sequence is TGTGCCAGCAGCGCTCTAGCGGGAGGGCCGGAGACCCAGTACTTC.

This rearrangement joins TRBV6-5 to TRBJ1-2; 7 bases map to TRBD1. From germline, CDR1 is MNHEY and CDR2 SVGAGI. After removal of 7 bases from V and 5 bases from J, the junction contained 13 bases not matched to a gene. The CDR3 length is 15 residues. CDR3: CASTPDRSTIYGYTF. The CDR3 DNA follows: TGTGCCAGCACTCCGGACAGGTCGACGATTTATGGCTACACCTTC.

The chain employs TRBV7-9 and TRBJ2-6; TRBD1 agrees at 8 bases. The length of the CDR3 is 17 residues. Germline loops: CDR1 SEHNR, CDR2 FQNEAQ (reference sequence). V lost 5 bases, J lost 2 bases, and 8 bases stayed unmatched. Here the CDR3 reads CASSPSTGVAGANVLTF. The CDR3 DNA sequence: TGTGCCAGCAGCCCGTCGACAGGGGTTGCTGGGGCCAACGTCCTGACTTTC.

The genes are TRBV7-9 and TRBJ1-1, with a possible D match to TRBD1 (6 bases). With 1 base removed from V and 1 base from J, the gap between germline ends came to 10 bases. Germline V lookup: CDR1 SEHNR, CDR2 FQNEAQ (reference sequence). The CDR3 is made up of 15 amino acids. The CDR3 DNA reads TGTGCCAGCAGCTTAGAAAGGGGGGGGAACACTGAAGCTTTCTTT. Translation: CASSLERGGNTEAFF. The variable domain in full, completed from reference TRBV7-9 and TRBJ1-1, reads DTGVSQNPRHKITKRGQNVTFRCDPISEHNRLYWYRQTLGQGPEFLTYFQNEAQLEKSRLLSDRFSAERPKGSFSTLEIQRTEQGDSAMYLCASSLERGGNTEAFFGQGTRLTVV.

The V and J genes are TRBV5-1 and TRBJ2-1; 10 bases line up with TRBD2. V gave up 0 bases and J gave up 9 bases; unmatched junction bases: 9. Germline assignment: CDR1 SGHRS and CDR2 YFSETQ. The CDR3 has 16 residues. CDR3 protein: CASSLALAGSGGEQFF. DNA for the CDR3: TGCGCCAGCAGCTTGGCACTAGCGGGATCCGGCGGTGAGCAGTTCTTC. Based on the CDR3 plus reference TRBV5-1 and TRBJ2-1, the full variable domain is KAGVTQTPRYLIKTRGQQVTLSCSPISGHRSVSWYQQTPGQGLQFLFEYFSETQRNKGNFPGRFSGRQFSNSRSEMNVSTLELGDSALYLCASSLALAGSGGEQFFGPGTRLTVL.

This clone was seen a few times. V and J are TRBV21-1 and TRBJ1-3; the D call of TRBD1 is as the table states it, not checked on the DNA. TRBV21-1 is a recognized pseudogene. The length of the CDR3 is 15 residues. The CDR3, as DNA: TGTGCCCGCCACGCCAGGGTTTGCTCTGGAAACACCATATATTTT. Amino acids: CARHARVCSGNTIYF.

Only a few counts were recorded for this clone. The V and J genes are TRBV5-1 and TRBJ2-1; 7 nucleotides agree with TRBD1. This CDR3 comprises 14 residues. Germline lookup yields CDR1 SGHRS and CDR2 YFSETQ. V was clipped by 4 bases and J by 3 bases; unmatched bases: 4. CDR3 in amino acids: CASSPGQNYNEQFF. CDR3 nucleotides: TGCGCCAGCAGCCCGGGACAGAACTACAATGAGCAGTTCTTC.

V usage is TRBV6-1 and J usage is TRBJ2-7; D is ambiguous. The V and J ends lost 6 bases and 0 bases respectively, with 6 bases between them. This CDR3 has 12 amino acids. Germline-derived CDR1 and CDR2 are MNHNS and SASEGT. In nucleotides, the CDR3 is TGTGCCAGCAGCCTCAGCTCCTACGAGCAGTACTTC. Translation: CASSLSSYEQYF.

The V gene is TRBV1, the J gene TRBJ2-1; TRBD1, the table's D call, was not compared with the DNA. TRBV1 is a documented pseudogene. The CDR3 length is 16 residues. CDR3 amino acids: CTSSQAPGFEDNEQFF. The CDR3 DNA follows: TGCACCAGCAGCCAAGCCCCTGGCTTCGAAGACAATGAGCAGTTCTTC.

Remarks on this clone: The junction differs from germline at one of its ends, possibly a read error. This chain uses TRBV7-7 with TRBJ2-3; D is perhaps TRBD1 (5 bases). The length of the CDR3 is 16 residues. CDR1 and CDR2 from the germline V gene are SSHAT and FNYEAQ (reference sequence). The CDR3 coding sequence is TGTGCTAGCAGCCTAGGCAGGCCAGGGAGCACAGATACGCAGTATTTT. This gives the protein CASSLGRPGSTDTQYF.

V gene TRBV10-1 combines with J gene TRBJ2-3; 10 bases map to TRBD2. Germline CDR1 and CDR2: WNHNN and SYGVQD (reference sequence). J was trimmed by 0 bases and V by 2 bases; bases with no gene match: 11. The CDR3 is 19 amino acids. The chain's CDR3 is CASSERLAGDMNSTDTQYF. The CDR3 region has the DNA TGCGCCAGCAGTGAGCGTCTAGCGGGAGATATGAATAGCACAGATACGCAGTATTTT.

The V call is TRBV7-9, the J call TRBJ1-1, with D unclear. The length of the CDR3 is 15 residues. The germline V gene encodes CDR1 SEHNR and CDR2 FQNEAQ (reference sequence). Trimming shortened V by 2 bases and J by 3 bases, and 13 bases separated the two germline ends. The CDR3 loop is CASSLLGARDTEAFF. The CDR3 nucleotides read TGTGCCAGCAGCTTACTAGGAGCTCGGGACACTGAAGCTTTCTTT.

This chain's CDR3 is CASSHAGTGGQNIQYF. The CDR3 DNA reads TGCGCCAGCAGCCACGCTGGGACAGGGGGTCAAAACATTCAGTACTTC. The V gene is TRBV4-3, the J gene TRBJ2-4, with 11 bases aligning to TRBD1. With V trimmed by 3 bases and J by 5 bases, 6 bases remained unmatched. The CDR3 consists of 16 residues. Per the germline V gene, CDR1 is LGHNA and CDR2 is YSLEER.

The rearrangement links TRBV18 to TRBJ1-1, with 8 bases matching TRBD1. J was trimmed by 4 bases and V by 4 bases; bases with no gene match: 8. Germline V gene data show CDR1 as KGHSH and CDR2 as LQKENI. The CDR3 totals 15 residues. CDR3 in amino acids: CASSRPGGRGTEAFF. The CDR3 DNA is TGTGCCAGCTCACGTCCAGGGGGCAGGGGCACTGAAGCTTTCTTT.